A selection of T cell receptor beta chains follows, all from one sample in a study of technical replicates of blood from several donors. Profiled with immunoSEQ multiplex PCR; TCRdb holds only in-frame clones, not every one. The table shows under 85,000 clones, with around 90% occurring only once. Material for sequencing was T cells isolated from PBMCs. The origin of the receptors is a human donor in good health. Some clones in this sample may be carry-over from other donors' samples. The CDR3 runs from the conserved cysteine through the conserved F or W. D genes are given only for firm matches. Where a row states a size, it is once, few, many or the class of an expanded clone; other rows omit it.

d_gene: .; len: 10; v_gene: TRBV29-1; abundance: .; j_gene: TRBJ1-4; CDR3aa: CSGGEEKLFF; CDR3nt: TGCAGCGGGGGGGAAGAAAAACTGTTTTTT
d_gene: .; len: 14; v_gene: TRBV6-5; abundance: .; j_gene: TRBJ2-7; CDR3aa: CASSYRRIDSEQYF; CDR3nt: TGTGCCAGCAGTTACCGGCGAATTGACTCCGAGCAGTACTTC
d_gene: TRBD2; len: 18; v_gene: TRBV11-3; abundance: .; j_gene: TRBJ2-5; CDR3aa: CASSSRTSGRTEKETQYF; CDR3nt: TGTGCCAGCAGCTCAAGGACTAGCGGGAGGACAGAGAAGGAGACCCAGTACTTC
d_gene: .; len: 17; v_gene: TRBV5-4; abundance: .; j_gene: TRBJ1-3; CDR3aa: CASSFFLGGRSGNTIYF; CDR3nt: TGTGCCAGCAGCTTTTTCTTGGGAGGGAGATCGGGAAACACCATATATTTT
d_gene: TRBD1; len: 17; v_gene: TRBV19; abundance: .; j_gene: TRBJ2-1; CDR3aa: CASSKSLGQGAYNEQFF; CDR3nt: TGTGCCAGTAGTAAATCCTTGGGACAGGGGGCCTACAATGAGCAGTTCTTC
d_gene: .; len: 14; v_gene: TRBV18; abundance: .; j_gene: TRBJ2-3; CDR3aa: CASSVRQATDTQYF; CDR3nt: TGTGCCAGCTCAGTTAGACAGGCCACAGATACGCAGTATTTT
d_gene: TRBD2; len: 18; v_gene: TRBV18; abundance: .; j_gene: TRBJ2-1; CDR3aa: CASSPSGLAGADYNEQFF; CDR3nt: TGTGCCAGCTCACCAAGCGGACTAGCGGGAGCCGACTACAATGAGCAGTTCTTC
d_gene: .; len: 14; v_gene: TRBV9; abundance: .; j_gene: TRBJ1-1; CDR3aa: CASRSSGGTGEAFF; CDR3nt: TGTGCCAGCAGATCCAGCGGGGGAACGGGTGAAGCTTTCTTT
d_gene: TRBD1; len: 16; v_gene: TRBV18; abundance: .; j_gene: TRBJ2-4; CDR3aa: CASSLGTGWAKNIQYF; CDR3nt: TGTGCCAGCTCACTCGGGACAGGGTGGGCCAAAAACATTCAGTACTTC
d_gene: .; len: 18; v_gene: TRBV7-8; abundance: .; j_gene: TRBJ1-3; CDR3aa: CASSSLRDIINSGNTIYF; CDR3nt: TGTGCCAGCAGCTCCCTCCGGGACATCATTAACTCTGGAAACACCATATATTTT
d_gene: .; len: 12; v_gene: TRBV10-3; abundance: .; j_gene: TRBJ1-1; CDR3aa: CAISEQGLEAFF; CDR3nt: TGTGCCATCAGTGAGCAGGGTCTTGAAGCTTTCTTT
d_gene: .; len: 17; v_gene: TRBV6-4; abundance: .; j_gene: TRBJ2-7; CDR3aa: CASINPSWGKSSYEQYF; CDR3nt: TGTGCCAGCATTAACCCATCTTGGGGCAAGAGCTCCTACGAGCAGTACTTC
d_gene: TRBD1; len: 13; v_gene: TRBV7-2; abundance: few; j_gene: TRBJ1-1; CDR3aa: CASSLQGATEAFF; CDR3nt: TGTGCCAGCAGCTTACAGGGGGCCACTGAAGCTTTCTTT
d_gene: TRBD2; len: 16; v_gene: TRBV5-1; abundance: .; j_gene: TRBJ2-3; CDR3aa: CASSLGTSGSTDTQYF; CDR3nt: TGCGCCAGCAGCTTGGGGACTAGCGGGAGCACAGATACGCAGTATTTT
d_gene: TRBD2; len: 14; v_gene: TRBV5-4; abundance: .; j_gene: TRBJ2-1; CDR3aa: CASSSGRGVYEQFF; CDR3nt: TGTGCCAGCAGCTCCGGGAGGGGAGTTTATGAGCAGTTCTTC
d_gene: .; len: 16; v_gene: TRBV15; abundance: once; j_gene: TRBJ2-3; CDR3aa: CATSRVSGAPTDTQYF; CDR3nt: TGTGCCACCAGCAGAGTGTCAGGGGCTCCCACAGATACGCAGTATTTT
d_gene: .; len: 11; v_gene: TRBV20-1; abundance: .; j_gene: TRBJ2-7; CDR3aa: CSGVPFREQYF; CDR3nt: TGCAGTGGAGTACCATTCCGCGAGCAGTACTTC
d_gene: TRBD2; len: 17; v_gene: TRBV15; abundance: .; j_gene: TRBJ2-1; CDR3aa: CATSRGLAGESYNEQFF; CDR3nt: TGTGCCACCAGCAGAGGGCTAGCGGGAGAGTCCTACAATGAGCAGTTCTTC
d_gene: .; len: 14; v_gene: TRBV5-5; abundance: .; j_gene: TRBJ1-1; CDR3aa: CASSLIQGPTEAFF; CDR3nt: TGTGCCAGCAGCTTGATCCAGGGTCCCACTGAAGCTTTCTTT
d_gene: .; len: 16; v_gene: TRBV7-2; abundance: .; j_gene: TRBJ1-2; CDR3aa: CASNLVGGPGVDGYTF; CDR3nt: TGTGCCAGCAACTTAGTGGGGGGGCCGGGGGTTGATGGCTACACCTTC
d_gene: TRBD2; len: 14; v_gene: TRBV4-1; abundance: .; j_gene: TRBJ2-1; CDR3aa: CASSQDGGRVEQFF; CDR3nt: TGCGCCAGCAGCCAAGATGGAGGGAGGGTCGAGCAGTTCTTC
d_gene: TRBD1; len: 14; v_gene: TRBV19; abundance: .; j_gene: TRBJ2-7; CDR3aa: CASSTNRGRDEQYF; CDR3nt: TGTGCCAGTAGTACAAACAGGGGAAGGGATGAGCAGTACTTC
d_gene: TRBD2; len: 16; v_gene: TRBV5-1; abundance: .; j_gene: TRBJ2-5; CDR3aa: CASRVGLAGYQETQYF; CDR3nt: TGCGCCAGCAGGGTGGGGCTAGCGGGATATCAAGAGACCCAGTACTTC
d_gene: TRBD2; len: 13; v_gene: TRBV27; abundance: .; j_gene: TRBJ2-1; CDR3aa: CASTAGRAHEQFF; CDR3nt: TGTGCCAGCACGGCAGGGAGGGCCCATGAGCAGTTCTTC
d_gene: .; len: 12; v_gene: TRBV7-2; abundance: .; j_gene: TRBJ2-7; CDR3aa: CASSLIYPEQYF; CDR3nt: TGTGCCAGCAGCCTAATATACCCCGAGCAGTACTTC
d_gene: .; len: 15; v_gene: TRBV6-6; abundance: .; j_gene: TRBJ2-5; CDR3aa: CASSILLVHQETQYF; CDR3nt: TGTGCCAGCAGTATCCTGCTAGTACACCAAGAGACCCAGTACTTC
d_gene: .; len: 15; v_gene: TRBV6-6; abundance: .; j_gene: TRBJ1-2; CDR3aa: CASSQDLPHSYGYTF; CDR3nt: TGTGCCAGCAGTCAGGACTTGCCCCACTCCTATGGCTACACCTTC
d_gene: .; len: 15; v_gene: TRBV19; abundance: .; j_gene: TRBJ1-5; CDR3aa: CASSIDQGQNQPQHF; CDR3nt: TGTGCCAGTAGTATAGATCAAGGACAGAACCAGCCCCAGCATTTT
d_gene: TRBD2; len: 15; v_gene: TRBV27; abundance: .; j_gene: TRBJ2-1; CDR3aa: CASSSIAGDVNEQFF; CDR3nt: TGTGCCAGCAGCTCCATAGCGGGAGATGTCAATGAGCAGTTCTTC
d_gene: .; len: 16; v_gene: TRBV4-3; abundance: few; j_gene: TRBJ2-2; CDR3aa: CASSQVEATNTGELFF; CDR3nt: TGCGCCAGCAGCCAAGTAGAAGCAACCAACACCGGGGAGCTGTTTTTT
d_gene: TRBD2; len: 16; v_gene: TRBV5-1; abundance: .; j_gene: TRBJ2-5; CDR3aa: CASSSNRLAGVETQYF; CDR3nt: TGCGCCAGCAGCTCCAACCGACTAGCGGGAGTAGAGACCCAGTACTTC
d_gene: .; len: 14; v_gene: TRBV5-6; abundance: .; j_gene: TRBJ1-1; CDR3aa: CASSWGGDGTEAFF; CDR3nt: TGTGCCAGCAGCTGGGGCGGCGATGGCACTGAAGCTTTCTTT
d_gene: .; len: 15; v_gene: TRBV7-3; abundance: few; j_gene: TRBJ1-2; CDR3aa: CASSLFGGSNYGYTF; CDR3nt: TGTGCCAGCAGCTTATTCGGCGGCAGTAACTATGGCTACACCTTC
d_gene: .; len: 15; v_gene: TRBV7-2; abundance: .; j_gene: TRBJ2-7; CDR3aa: CASSLGGYLAIEQYF; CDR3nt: TGTGCCAGCAGCTTAGGGGGGTATCTAGCGATCGAGCAGTACTTC
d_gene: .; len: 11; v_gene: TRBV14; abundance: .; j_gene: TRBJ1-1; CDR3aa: CASSLGTEAFF; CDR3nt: TGTGCCAGCAGTCTAGGCACTGAAGCTTTCTTT
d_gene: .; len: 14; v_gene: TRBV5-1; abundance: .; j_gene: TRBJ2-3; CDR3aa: CASSLGGSTDTQYF; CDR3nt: TGCGCCAGCAGCTTAGGCGGGAGCACAGATACGCAGTATTTT
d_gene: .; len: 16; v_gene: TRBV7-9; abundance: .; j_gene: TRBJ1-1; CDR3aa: CASSLSRSSLNTEAFF; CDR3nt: TGTGCCAGCAGCTTATCGAGGTCGAGTCTGAACACTGAAGCTTTCTTT
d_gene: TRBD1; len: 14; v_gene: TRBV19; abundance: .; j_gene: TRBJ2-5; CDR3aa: CASKSDRARETQYF; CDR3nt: TGTGCCAGTAAATCCGACAGGGCCCGGGAGACCCAGTACTTC
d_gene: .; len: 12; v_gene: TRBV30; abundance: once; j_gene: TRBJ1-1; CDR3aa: CAWSSTVFRAFF; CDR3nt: TGTGCCTGGAGTAGTACTGTTTTCCGAGCTTTCTTT
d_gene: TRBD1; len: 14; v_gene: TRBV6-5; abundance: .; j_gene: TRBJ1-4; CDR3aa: CASRRTGTNEKLFF; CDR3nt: TGTGCCAGCAGACGGACAGGAACTAATGAAAAACTGTTTTTT
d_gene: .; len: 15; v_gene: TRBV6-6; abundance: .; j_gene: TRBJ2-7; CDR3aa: CASSYRPRTVHEQYF; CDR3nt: TGTGCCAGCAGTTACAGGCCGAGGACTGTCCACGAGCAGTACTTC
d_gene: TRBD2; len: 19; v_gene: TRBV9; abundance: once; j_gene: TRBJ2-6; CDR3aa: CASSVGIAGGLSGANVLTF; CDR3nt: TGTGCCAGCAGCGTAGGTATAGCGGGAGGTCTCTCTGGGGCCAACGTCCTGACTTTC
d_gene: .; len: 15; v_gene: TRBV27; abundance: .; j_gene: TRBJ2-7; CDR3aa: CASSLFLDRAYEQYF; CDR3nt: TGTGCCAGCAGTTTATTTTTGGACAGAGCCTACGAGCAGTACTTC
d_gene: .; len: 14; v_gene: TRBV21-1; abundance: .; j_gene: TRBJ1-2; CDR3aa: CASSKGRSRYGYTF; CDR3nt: TGTGCCAGCAGCAAAGGCAGGTCTCGCTATGGCTACACCTTC
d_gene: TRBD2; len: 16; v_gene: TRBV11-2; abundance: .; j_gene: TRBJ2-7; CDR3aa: CASSSPSGVNPYEQYF; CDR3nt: TGTGCCAGCAGCTCTCCAAGCGGGGTTAACCCCTACGAGCAGTACTTC
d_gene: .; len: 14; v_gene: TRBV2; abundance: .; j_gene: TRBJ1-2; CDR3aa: CASIGGGTNYGYTF; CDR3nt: TGTGCCAGCATTGGCGGGGGCACTAACTATGGCTACACCTTC